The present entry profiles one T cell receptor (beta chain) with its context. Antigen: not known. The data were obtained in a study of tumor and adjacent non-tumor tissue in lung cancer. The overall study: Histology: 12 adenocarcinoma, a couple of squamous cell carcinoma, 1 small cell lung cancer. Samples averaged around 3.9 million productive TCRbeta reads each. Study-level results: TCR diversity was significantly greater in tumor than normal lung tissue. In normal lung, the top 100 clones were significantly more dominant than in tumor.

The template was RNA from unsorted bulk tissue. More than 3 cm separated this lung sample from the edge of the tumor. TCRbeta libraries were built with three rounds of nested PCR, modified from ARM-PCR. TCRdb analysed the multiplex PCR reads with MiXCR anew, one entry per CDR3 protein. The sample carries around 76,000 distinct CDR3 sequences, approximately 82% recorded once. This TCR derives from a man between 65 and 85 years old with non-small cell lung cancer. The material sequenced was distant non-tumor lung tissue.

CDR3 sequence: CASSFDVSYGQYF. In DNA form, the CDR3 reads TGTGCCAGCAGCTTCGACGTCTCCTATGGGCAGTACTTC. The chain has TRBV11-3 and TRBJ2-7, with D uncertain. CDR3 length: 13 amino acids. The germline V gene has CDR1 SGHNT and CDR2 YENEEA. Trimming shortened V by 3 bases and J by 9 bases, and 15 bases separated the two germline ends.